This is a list of T cell receptor beta chains from one sample in a study of blood T cell repertoires in COVID-19. Some clones are missing from TCRdb's copy, which holds only in-frame ones; the method was immunoSEQ multiplex PCR. This sample has under 50,000 clones, with 70% to 90% found just once. The sample consisted of peripheral blood. These receptor sequences come from a man aged 45 to 65 with active COVID-19. Each CDR3 is given without its conserved first and last residue. Fields, in order: CDR3 length, V gene, J gene, CDR3 protein.

CDR3 length: 13; V gene: TRBV5-4; J gene: TRBJ2-3; CDR3 protein: ASSIAGVSTDTQY
CDR3 length: 11; V gene: TRBV25-1; J gene: TRBJ1-3; CDR3 protein: ASSMSSGNTIY
CDR3 length: 15; V gene: TRBV5-1; J gene: TRBJ2-3; CDR3 protein: ASSQPRNGSWTDTQY
CDR3 length: 16; V gene: TRBV3-1/TRBV3-2; J gene: TRBJ2-2; CDR3 protein: ASSQDPGGTRGSGELF
CDR3 length: 12; V gene: TRBV30; J gene: TRBJ1-2; CDR3 protein: AWITGGVWDGYT
CDR3 length: 11; V gene: TRBV4-1; J gene: TRBJ1-2; CDR3 protein: ASSPGPNYGYT
CDR3 length: 13; V gene: TRBV28; J gene: TRBJ2-7; CDR3 protein: ASRAGTGVPYEQY
CDR3 length: 17; V gene: TRBV7-3; J gene: TRBJ1-1; CDR3 protein: ASSSSRKDRGIMNTEAF
CDR3 length: 13; V gene: TRBV6-5; J gene: TRBJ1-6; CDR3 protein: ASSDSWFYNSPLH
CDR3 length: 12; V gene: TRBV6-5; J gene: TRBJ2-5; CDR3 protein: ASSINRGRETQY
CDR3 length: 12; V gene: TRBV6-6; J gene: TRBJ1-2; CDR3 protein: ASTYRDRGLGYT